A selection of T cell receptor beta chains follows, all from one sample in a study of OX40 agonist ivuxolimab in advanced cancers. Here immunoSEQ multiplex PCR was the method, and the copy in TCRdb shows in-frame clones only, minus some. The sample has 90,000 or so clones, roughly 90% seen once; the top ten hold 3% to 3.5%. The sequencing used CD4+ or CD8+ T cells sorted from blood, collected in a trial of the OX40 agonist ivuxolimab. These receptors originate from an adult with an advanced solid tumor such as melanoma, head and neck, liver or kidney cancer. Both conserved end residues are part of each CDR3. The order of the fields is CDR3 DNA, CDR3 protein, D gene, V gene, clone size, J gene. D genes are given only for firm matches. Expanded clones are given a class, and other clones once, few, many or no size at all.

TGTGCCAGCAGTCCCGGGCGGGGATACGAGCAGTACTTC | CASSPGRGYEQYF | NA | TRBV27 | NA | TRBJ2-7
TGTGCCAGCACCGGAACCGGGGCGTCGGGGGCCAACGTCCTGACTTTC | CASTGTGASGANVLTF | NA | TRBV27 | NA | TRBJ2-6
TGTGCCAGCAGTAACGGTTACGAGCAGTACTTC | CASSNGYEQYF | NA | TRBV27 | few | TRBJ2-7
TGTGCCAGCAGCATAGGGGCCGGGACTAACTATGGCTACACCTTC | CASSIGAGTNYGYTF | NA | TRBV13 | NA | TRBJ1-2
TGTGCCAGCAGCGACAACCCCTTAGCGGGGGGCCGCACAGATACGCAGTATTTT | CASSDNPLAGGRTDTQYF | TRBD2 | TRBV9 | NA | TRBJ2-3
TGTGCCAGCAGCGTTTTCGGGGGTCTCCCCTACGAGCAGTACTTC | CASSVFGGLPYEQYF | NA | TRBV9 | few | TRBJ2-7
TGCGCCAGCAGCCAAGTACGGCAGAACACTGAAGCTTTCTTT | CASSQVRQNTEAFF | NA | TRBV5-4 | NA | TRBJ1-1
TGTGCCAGCAGGAACTACAATGAGCAGTTCTTC | CASRNYNEQFF | NA | TRBV7-9 | NA | TRBJ2-1
TGTGCCAGCAGCTACTCCGGACAGGTCCACGAGACCCAGTACTTC | CASSYSGQVHETQYF | TRBD1 | TRBV25-1 | NA | TRBJ2-5
TGTGCCAGCAGCGTAGACAGGGACCAGATGAACACTGAAGCTTTCTTT | CASSVDRDQMNTEAFF | NA | TRBV9 | few | TRBJ1-1
TGTGCCAGCAGCGTTAGCGGAAGCTCCTACAATGAGCAGTTCTTC | CASSVSGSSYNEQFF | NA | TRBV9 | NA | TRBJ2-1
TGTGCCAGCAGTCCACTCCCGGGACAGGGATTTAACTATGGCTACACCTTC | CASSPLPGQGFNYGYTF | TRBD1 | TRBV27 | NA | TRBJ1-2
TGTGCCAGCAGCCCCCCTCAGGCGCGACAAGAGACCCAGTACTTC | CASSPPQARQETQYF | NA | TRBV7-2 | few | TRBJ2-5
TGTGCCAGTAGTGAAGACAGTTCCATATCCCAGCCCCAGCATTTT | CASSEDSSISQPQHF | NA | TRBV19 | NA | TRBJ1-5
TGTGCCAGCAGTACCCCAGGGGGACGGGAGACCCAGTACTTC | CASSTPGGRETQYF | TRBD1 | TRBV6-5 | NA | TRBJ2-5
TGTGCCAGCAGCCCAGGAGGGTCCTATAATTCACCCCTCCACTTT | CASSPGGSYNSPLHF | NA | TRBV9 | NA | TRBJ1-6
TGTGCCAGCAGCAAAGCGGGAGGTAACTACAATGAGCAGTTCTTC | CASSKAGGNYNEQFF | TRBD2 | TRBV9 | once | TRBJ2-1
TGTGCCAGCACCACCCTAGGGGGGCTTGGGTCACCCCTCCACTTT | CASTTLGGLGSPLHF | NA | TRBV2 | NA | TRBJ1-6
TGCGCCATCCAGGCGAGATGTTATTGGGGAGGGACAGGGATGTTTGACAATGAGCAGTTCTTC | CAIQARCYWGGTGMFDNEQFF | TRBD1 | TRBV23-1 | NA | TRBJ2-1
TGTGCCAGCAGCGTTTGGCCAGAGCGGTATGGCTACACCTTC | CASSVWPERYGYTF | NA | TRBV9 | few | TRBJ1-2
TGTGCCAGTAGTCCCGAGCAAGGTAGCCAAGAGACCCAGTACTTC | CASSPEQGSQETQYF | NA | TRBV19 | NA | TRBJ2-5
TGTGCCAGCAGCCGCAGACTAGCCCATGAGCAGTTCTTC | CASSRRLAHEQFF | TRBD2 | TRBV14 | NA | TRBJ2-1
TGTGCCAGCAGCTTAGGAGGGCGGGAGGGCCGCTATGAGCAGTTCTTC | CASSLGGREGRYEQFF | TRBD2 | TRBV11-3 | NA | TRBJ2-1
TGCGCCAGCAGTGTGGGATCCGGGACCTCCTACGAGCAGTACTTC | CASSVGSGTSYEQYF | NA | TRBV10-1 | NA | TRBJ2-7
TGTGCCAGCAGCCTCCGGGGGAGCTCCTACAATGAGCAGTTCTTC | CASSLRGSSYNEQFF | NA | TRBV27 | NA | TRBJ2-1
TGTGCCAGCAGCCCTGAGGCGGCAGGGGGGCTGGCTTTCTTT | CASSPEAAGGLAFF | TRBD1 | TRBV5-4 | NA | TRBJ1-1
TGTGCCAGCAGTCTATCTCTAGGGATTACAGATACGCAGTATTTT | CASSLSLGITDTQYF | NA | TRBV6-1 | NA | TRBJ2-3
TGTGCCAGCAGTTTAACAGCTAACTATGGCTACACCTTC | CASSLTANYGYTF | NA | TRBV27 | NA | TRBJ1-2
TGCAGCGTTGTGGGACAGGGTGACTATGGCTACACCTTC | CSVVGQGDYGYTF | TRBD1 | TRBV29-1 | NA | TRBJ1-2
TGTGCCAGCAGCTTGTCGGTGGTCGAGCAGTACTTC | CASSLSVVEQYF | NA | TRBV7-9 | NA | TRBJ2-7
TGTGCCAGCAGCGCCAGTAGGGACGAGCAGTACTTC | CASSASRDEQYF | NA | TRBV7-9 | NA | TRBJ2-7
TGCAGCGGCCAGACAGGGGGCGTCGGCGGCGGCTACACCTTC | CSGQTGGVGGGYTF | TRBD1 | TRBV29-1 | NA | TRBJ1-2
TGTGCCAGCAGCGAAGATTTTCCACCCGACAATGAGCAGTTCTTC | CASSEDFPPDNEQFF | NA | TRBV7-6 | NA | TRBJ2-1
TGTGCCAGCAGCTTACGCCCGGGACCTGGCACAGATACGCAGTATTTT | CASSLRPGPGTDTQYF | NA | TRBV7-9 | NA | TRBJ2-3
TGTGCCAGCAGCTTGGGGCAGTTCTTCTATGGCTACACCTTC | CASSLGQFFYGYTF | NA | TRBV7-2 | NA | TRBJ1-2
TGTGCCAGTCAGACTCTAGCGGTTAACACCGGGGAGCTGTTTTTT | CASQTLAVNTGELFF | TRBD2 | TRBV2 | NA | TRBJ2-2
TGTGCTAGTGGTTTCGACTACGGACAGGACTATGGCTACACCTTC | CASGFDYGQDYGYTF | TRBD1 | TRBV12-5 | NA | TRBJ1-2
TGTGCCAGCAGCCCCTGGGCAGGCGAGCAGTACTTC | CASSPWAGEQYF | NA | TRBV27 | NA | TRBJ2-7
TGCGCCAGCAGCCAAGATCCCCCTCTAAGGGGGGAAAGCACAGATACGCAGTATTTT | CASSQDPPLRGESTDTQYF | NA | TRBV4-1 | NA | TRBJ2-3
TGTGCCGGGGACAGGGAAGCTGGAAACACCATATATTTT | CAGDREAGNTIYF | TRBD1 | TRBV30 | NA | TRBJ1-3
TGTGCCAGCAGTTACCGCGGACATGACGAGCAGTACTTC | CASSYRGHDEQYF | NA | TRBV6-5 | NA | TRBJ2-7
TGTGCCAGTAGTACGCGATCCTACAATGAGCAGTTCTTC | CASSTRSYNEQFF | NA | TRBV19 | NA | TRBJ2-1
TGTGCCAGCAGCTCCTTAGTCAGACACAGATACGAGCAGTACTTC | CASSSLVRHRYEQYF | NA | TRBV11-3 | NA | TRBJ2-7
TGTGCCAGCAGCCCGGGACTAGCGAATTACAATGAGCAGTTCTTC | CASSPGLANYNEQFF | TRBD2 | TRBV5-8 | once | TRBJ2-1
TGTGCCAGTACCTTCTACAATGAGCAGTTCTTC | CASTFYNEQFF | NA | TRBV19 | NA | TRBJ2-1
TGTGCCAGCAGTGGACAGGGAGAGACCCAGTACTTC | CASSGQGETQYF | TRBD1 | TRBV27 | NA | TRBJ2-5
TGTGCCTGGAGTGGGGACTACTACGAGCAGTACTTC | CAWSGDYYEQYF | TRBD2 | TRBV30 | once | TRBJ2-7
TGTGCCAGCAGTTTAGGGTTCAGGGGGGCCAATGAGCAGTTCTTC | CASSLGFRGANEQFF | NA | TRBV27 | NA | TRBJ2-1
TGTGCCAGCAGCTTCTACCCTAGGTCCACCGGGGAGCTGTTTTTT | CASSFYPRSTGELFF | NA | TRBV7-9 | NA | TRBJ2-2
TGTGCCAGCAGTTACGGCGGGACCTACGAGCAGTACTTC | CASSYGGTYEQYF | NA | TRBV6-5 | NA | TRBJ2-7
TGCAGTGCCCCAATATACAATGAGCAGTTCTTC | CSAPIYNEQFF | NA | TRBV20-1 | NA | TRBJ2-1